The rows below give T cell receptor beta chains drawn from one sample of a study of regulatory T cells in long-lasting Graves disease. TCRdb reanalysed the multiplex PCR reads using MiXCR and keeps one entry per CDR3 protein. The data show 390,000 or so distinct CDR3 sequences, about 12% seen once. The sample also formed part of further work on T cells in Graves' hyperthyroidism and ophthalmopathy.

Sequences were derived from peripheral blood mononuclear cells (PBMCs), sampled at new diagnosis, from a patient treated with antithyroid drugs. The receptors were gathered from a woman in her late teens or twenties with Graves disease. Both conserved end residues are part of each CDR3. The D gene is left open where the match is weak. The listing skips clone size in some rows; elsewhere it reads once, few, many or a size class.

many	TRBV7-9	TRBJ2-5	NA	TGTGCCAGCAGCATCAAACACTCGTTCCAAGAGACCCAGTACTTC	CASSIKHSFQETQYF
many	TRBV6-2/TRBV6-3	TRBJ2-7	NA	TGTGCCAGCCGTTTTCAAGGGACCCACTACGAGCAGTACTTC	CASRFQGTHYEQYF
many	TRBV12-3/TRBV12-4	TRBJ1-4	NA	TGTGCCAGCAGTAGTTGGTGGACTAATGAAAAACTGTTTTTT	CASSSWWTNEKLFF
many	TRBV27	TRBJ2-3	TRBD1	TGTGCCAGCAGCTCAGGGGGCGTGAGGACAGATACGCAGTATTTT	CASSSGGVRTDTQYF
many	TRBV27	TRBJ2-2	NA	TGTGCCAGCAGTTTCATGCAGCCGACCGGGGAGCTGTTTTTT	CASSFMQPTGELFF
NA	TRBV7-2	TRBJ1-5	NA	TGTGCCAGCAGCTTAGATCCGGGGCTCCAGCATTTT	CASSLDPGLQHF
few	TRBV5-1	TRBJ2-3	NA	TGCGCCAGCAAGTGGGACACAGATACGCAGTATTTT	CASKWDTDTQYF
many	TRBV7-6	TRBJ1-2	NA	TGTGCCAGCAGCGCCGTTGGGGGAGTAGGAGACTATGGCTACACCTTC	CASSAVGGVGDYGYTF
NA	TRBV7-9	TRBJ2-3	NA	TGTGCCAGCGGTACTAGCCTTGGCACAGATACGCAGTATTTT	CASGTSLGTDTQYF
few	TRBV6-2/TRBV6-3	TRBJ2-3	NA	TGTGCCAGCAGAAGACGGGATAGAGATACGCAGTATTTT	CASRRRDRDTQYF
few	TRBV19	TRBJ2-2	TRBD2	TGTGCCAGTAGTATATCTAGCGGGAGCATCTGGACCGGGGAGCTGTTTTTT	CASSISSGSIWTGELFF
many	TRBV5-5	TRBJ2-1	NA	TGTGCCAGCAGCACAAGGACTGTCGTAGCCTACAATGAGCAGTTCTTC	CASSTRTVVAYNEQFF
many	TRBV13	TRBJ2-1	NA	TGTGCCAGCAGCTTAATACGGAATGAGCAGTTCTTC	CASSLIRNEQFF
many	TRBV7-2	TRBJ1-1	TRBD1	TGTGCCAGCAGCTTAGCCTACAGGGGTTACACTGAAGCTTTCTTT	CASSLAYRGYTEAFF
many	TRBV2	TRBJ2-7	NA	TGTGCCAGCAAAGGGACACCAACTCACTACGAGCAGTACTTC	CASKGTPTHYEQYF
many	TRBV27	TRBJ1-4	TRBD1	TGTGCCAGCAGTCCTAGGTGGACAGGAGGAGAAAAACTGTTTTTT	CASSPRWTGGEKLFF
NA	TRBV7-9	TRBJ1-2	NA	TGTGCCAGCAGCTTAACCTTAACAAATGAGGGTTATGGCTACACCTTC	CASSLTLTNEGYGYTF
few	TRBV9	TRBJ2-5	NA	TGTGCCAGCAGCGTAGGGGCCCTTTACCAAGAGACCCAGTACTTC	CASSVGALYQETQYF
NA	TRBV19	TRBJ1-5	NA	TGTGCCAGTAGTATTTCGGGGGTTGGTCAGCCCCAGCATTTT	CASSISGVGQPQHF
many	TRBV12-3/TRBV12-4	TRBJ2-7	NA	TGTGCCAGCAGTTTAGTCCGGGCCTACGAGCAGTACTTC	CASSLVRAYEQYF
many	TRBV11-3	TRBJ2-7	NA	TGTGCCAGCAGCTTAGAAGGGACTGAATACGAGCAGTACTTC	CASSLEGTEYEQYF
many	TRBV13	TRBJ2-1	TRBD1	TGTGCCAGCAGCCAACGACAGGGGAATTACAATGAGCAGTTCTTC	CASSQRQGNYNEQFF
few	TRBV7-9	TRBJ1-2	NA	TGTGCCAGCAGCTTCGCGTCCCGGGAAAACTATGGCTACACCTTC	CASSFASRENYGYTF
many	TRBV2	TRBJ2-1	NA	TGTGCCAGCAGTGAGACAGCATCCCTAAATGAGCAGTTCTTC	CASSETASLNEQFF
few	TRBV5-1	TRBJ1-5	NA	TGCGCCAGCGGCACAGGGTCAGATACGCAGCATTTT	CASGTGSDTQHF
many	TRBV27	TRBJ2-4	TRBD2	TGTGCCAGCAGTGATATTAGCGGGAGGGTAGCCAAAAACATTCAGTACTTC	CASSDISGRVAKNIQYF
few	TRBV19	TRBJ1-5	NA	TGTGCCAGTAATGATGGCAGCTTTTATCAGCCCCAGCATTTT	CASNDGSFYQPQHF
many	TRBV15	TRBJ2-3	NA	TGTGCCACCAGCAGAGATGCAGATACGCAGTATTTT	CATSRDADTQYF
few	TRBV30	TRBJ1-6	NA	TGTGCCTGGAGTGTATTGGGGGGGACGCAGGTCCACTTT	CAWSVLGGTQVHF
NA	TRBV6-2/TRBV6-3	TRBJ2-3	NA	TGTGCCAGCAGTTCTGAGGTGGGAGGAGCGGATACGCAGTATTTT	CASSSEVGGADTQYF
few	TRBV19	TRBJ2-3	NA	TGTGCCAGTAGTCCCGGGGCCATCGACACAGATACGCAGTATTTT	CASSPGAIDTDTQYF
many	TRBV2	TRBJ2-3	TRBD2	TGTGCCAGCAGTGAGACTAGCGGACACACAGATACGCAGTATTTT	CASSETSGHTDTQYF
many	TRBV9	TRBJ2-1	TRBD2	TGTGCCAGCAGCATGCGGACTAGCGGGGGTACAGATGAGCAGTTCTTC	CASSMRTSGGTDEQFF
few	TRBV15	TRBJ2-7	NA	TGTGCCACCAGCAACCTGGACAAGCAGTACTTC	CATSNLDKQYF
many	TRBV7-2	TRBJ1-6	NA	TGTGCCAGCAGCTTAAGGAGTGATTCACCCCTCCACTTT	CASSLRSDSPLHF
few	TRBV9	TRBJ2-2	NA	TGTGCCAGCAGCGTAGAGCTTGCGGGGTTAACCGGGGAGCTGTTTTTT	CASSVELAGLTGELFF
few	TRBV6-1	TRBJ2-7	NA	TGTGCCAGTGGAGTGGGTGGGACAATCTCCTACGAGCAGTACTTC	CASGVGGTISYEQYF
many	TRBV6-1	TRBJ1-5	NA	TGTGCCAGCAGTGAAGCGAGCTCAAATCAGCCCCAGCATTTT	CASSEASSNQPQHF
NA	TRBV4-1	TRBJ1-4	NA	TGCGCCAGCAGCCCCGACACAGGCCTTTGGATAGAAAAACTGTTTTTT	CASSPDTGLWIEKLFF
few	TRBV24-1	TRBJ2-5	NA	TGTGCCACCAGTGGCCTGTTCGAGGAGACCCAGTACTTC	CATSGLFEETQYF
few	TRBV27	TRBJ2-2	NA	TGTGCCAGCAGTCCTCGGGACTGGCTTGGCTCCGGGGAGCTGTTTTTT	CASSPRDWLGSGELFF
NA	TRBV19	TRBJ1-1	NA	TGTGCCAGTACCCTAGGACAGATGAACACTGAAGCTTTCTTT	CASTLGQMNTEAFF
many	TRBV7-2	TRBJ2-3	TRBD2	TGTGCCAGCAGCCTCGACGGCGGGGCTAGCGGGGACGATACGCAGTATTTT	CASSLDGGASGDDTQYF
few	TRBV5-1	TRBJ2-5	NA	TGTGCCAGCAGCTTCCAACTTCTGACTGACCAAGAGACCCAGTACTTC	CASSFQLLTDQETQYF
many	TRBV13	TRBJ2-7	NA	TGTGCCAGCAGCTTAAGCGCCTCCTACGAGCAGTACTTC	CASSLSASYEQYF
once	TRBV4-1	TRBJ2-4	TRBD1	TGCGCCAGCAGCCAGGGCGTGGACAGGGGACTAGCCAAAAACATTCAGTACTTC	CASSQGVDRGLAKNIQYF